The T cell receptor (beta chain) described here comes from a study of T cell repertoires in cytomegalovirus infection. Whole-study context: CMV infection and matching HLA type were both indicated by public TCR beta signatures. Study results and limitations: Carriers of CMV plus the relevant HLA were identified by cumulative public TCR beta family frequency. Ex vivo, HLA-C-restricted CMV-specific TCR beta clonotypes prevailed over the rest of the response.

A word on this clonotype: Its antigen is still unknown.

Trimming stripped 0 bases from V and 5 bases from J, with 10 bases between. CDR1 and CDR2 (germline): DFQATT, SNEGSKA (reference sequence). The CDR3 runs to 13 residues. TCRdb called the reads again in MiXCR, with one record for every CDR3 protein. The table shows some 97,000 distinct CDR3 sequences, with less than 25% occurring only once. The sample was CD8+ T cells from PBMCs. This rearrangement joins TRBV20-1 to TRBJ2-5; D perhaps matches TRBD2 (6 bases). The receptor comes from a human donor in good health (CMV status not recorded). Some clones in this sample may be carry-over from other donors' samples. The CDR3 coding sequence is TGCAGTGCTAGAGAGCCGGAGGGGGAGACCCAGTACTTC. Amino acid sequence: CSAREPEGETQYF.